One T cell receptor (beta chain) is described in this entry. Antigen specificity is unknown. This sample was taken from a study of shared clonotypes between healthy human individuals. Looking at the study overall: The study used three CD4 naive, three CD4 memory, two CD8 naive and one CD8 memory plate per donor. The study's findings and limits: Against clonotypes common to all four donors, non-shared ones had lower generation probabilities.

The table came from immunoSEQ multiplex PCR; TCRdb's copy has only in-frame clones and leaves some out. The table has about 980,000 clones, approximately 80% seen once. Trimming cost V 7 bases and J 8 bases; bases outside gene matches: 8. Looked up from germline, CDR1 is LNHDA and CDR2 is SQIVND (reference sequence). The CDR3 has 15 amino acids. The specimen was memory CD4+ T cells sorted from blood. The subset denotes: CD45RA-negative fraction. This clonotype was obtained from a man aged 18 to 29 in good health. V is TRBV19 and J is TRBJ1-6; 10 nucleotides match TRBD1. The CDR3 spells CASKLGTGVDSPLHF. The DNA of the CDR3 is TGTGCCAGTAAACTGGGGACAGGGGTGGATTCACCCCTCCACTTT.